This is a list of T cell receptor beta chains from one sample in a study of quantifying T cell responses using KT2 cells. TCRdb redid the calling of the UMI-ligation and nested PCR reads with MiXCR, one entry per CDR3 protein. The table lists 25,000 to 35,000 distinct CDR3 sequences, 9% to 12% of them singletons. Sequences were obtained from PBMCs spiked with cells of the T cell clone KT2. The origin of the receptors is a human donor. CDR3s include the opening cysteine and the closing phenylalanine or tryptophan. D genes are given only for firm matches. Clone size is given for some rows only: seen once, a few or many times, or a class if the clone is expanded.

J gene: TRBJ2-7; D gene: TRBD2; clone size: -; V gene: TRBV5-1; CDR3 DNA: TGCGCCAGCAGCTTGGGGACTAGCAACACCTACGAGCAGTACTTC; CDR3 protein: CASSLGTSNTYEQYF
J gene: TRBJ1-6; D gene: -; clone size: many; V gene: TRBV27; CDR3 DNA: TGTGCCAGCAGTCGCTACGTTCGGGGCCAGTCGCGGAATTCACCCCTCCACTTT; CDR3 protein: CASSRYVRGQSRNSPLHF
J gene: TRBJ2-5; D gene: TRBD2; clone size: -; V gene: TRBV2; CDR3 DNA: TGTGCCAGCATTCCGGGACTAGCGAATGAAGAGACCCAGTACTTC; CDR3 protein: CASIPGLANEETQYF
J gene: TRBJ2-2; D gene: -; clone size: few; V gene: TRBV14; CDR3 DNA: TGTGCCAGCAGCCAATTGGTTTTCACCGGGGAGCTGTTTTTT; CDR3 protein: CASSQLVFTGELFF
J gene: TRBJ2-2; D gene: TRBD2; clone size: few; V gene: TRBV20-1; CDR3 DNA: TGCAGTGCTTGGAGCGGGGGGGCCCCCGGGGAGCTGTTTTTT; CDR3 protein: CSAWSGGAPGELFF
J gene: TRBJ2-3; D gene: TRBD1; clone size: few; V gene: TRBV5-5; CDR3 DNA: TGTGCCAGCAGCACGGGACAGTCCCGAGATACGCAGTATTTT; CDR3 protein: CASSTGQSRDTQYF
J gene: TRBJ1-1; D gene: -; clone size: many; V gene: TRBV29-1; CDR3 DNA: TGCAGCGTTGAACGCGCCTACAGGGAAGCTTTCTTT; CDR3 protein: CSVERAYREAFF
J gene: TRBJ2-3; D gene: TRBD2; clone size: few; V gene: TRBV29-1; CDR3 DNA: TGCAGCGTTTGGGGACTAGCCCGCACAGATACGCAGTATTTT; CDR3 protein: CSVWGLARTDTQYF
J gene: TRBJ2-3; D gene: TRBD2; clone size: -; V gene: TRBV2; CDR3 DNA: TGTGCCAGCAGCTGGACTAGCGGGGGGGCTAGCACAGATACGCAGTATTTT; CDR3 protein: CASSWTSGGASTDTQYF
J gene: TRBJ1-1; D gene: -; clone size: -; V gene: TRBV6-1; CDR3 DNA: TGTGCCAGCAGTGACCTGAACACTGAAGCTTTCTTT; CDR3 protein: CASSDLNTEAFF
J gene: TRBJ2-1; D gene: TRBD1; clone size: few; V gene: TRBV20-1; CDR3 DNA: TGCAGTGCCCAGGGGGCGAGCTCCTACAATGAGCAGTTCTTC; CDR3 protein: CSAQGASSYNEQFF
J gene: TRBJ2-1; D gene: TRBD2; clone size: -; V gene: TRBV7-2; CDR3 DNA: TGTGCCAGCAGCGGGCTAGCGGGAGGGCCTCGGAATGAGCAGTTCTTC; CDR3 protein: CASSGLAGGPRNEQFF
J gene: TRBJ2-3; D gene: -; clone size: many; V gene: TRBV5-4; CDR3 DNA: TGTGCCAGCAGCTTGGTGCCCCAGGAGGCCTCCACAGATACGCAGTATTTT; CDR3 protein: CASSLVPQEASTDTQYF
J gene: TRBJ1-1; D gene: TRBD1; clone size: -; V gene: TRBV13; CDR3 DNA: TGTGCCAGCAGCTGGCTCCGGGACAGGGGAGGTACTGAAGCTTTCTTT; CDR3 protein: CASSWLRDRGGTEAFF
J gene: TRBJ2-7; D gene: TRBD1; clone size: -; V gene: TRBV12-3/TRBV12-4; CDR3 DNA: TGTGCCAGCAGTTTTTGGGACAGTAGGCCTGAAGAGCAGTACTTC; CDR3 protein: CASSFWDSRPEEQYF
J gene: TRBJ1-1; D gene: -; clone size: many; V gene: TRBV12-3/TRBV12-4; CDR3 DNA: TGTGCCAGCAGAACTACAGGGAACACTGAAGCTTTCTTT; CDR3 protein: CASRTTGNTEAFF
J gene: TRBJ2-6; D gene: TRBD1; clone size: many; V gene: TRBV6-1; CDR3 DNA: TGTGCCAGCAGAGGGACAGTTGCCTCTGGGGCCAACGTCCTGACTTTC; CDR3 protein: CASRGTVASGANVLTF
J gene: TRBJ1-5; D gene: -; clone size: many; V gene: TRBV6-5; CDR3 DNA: TGTGCCAGCAGTTACTCGAGGGGGTCGGATCAGCCCCAGCATTTT; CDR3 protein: CASSYSRGSDQPQHF
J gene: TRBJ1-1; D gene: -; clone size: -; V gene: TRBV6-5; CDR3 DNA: TGTGCCAGCAGTAGGTATGAAGCTTTCTTT; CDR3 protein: CASSRYEAFF
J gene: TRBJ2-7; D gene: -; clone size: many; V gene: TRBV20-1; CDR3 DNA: TGCAGTGCTAGAGATGGGCAGGGGAGGGAGCAGTACTTC; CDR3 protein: CSARDGQGREQYF